Following are 27 T cell receptor beta chains from one sample sequenced in a study of blood T cells in healthy people across ages. Then a second PCR, running about 6 to 12 cycles, was carried out with a sample-barcoded 5' primer and a J-beta primer mix. In TCRdb, the 5' RACE reads were re-called with MiXCR into one record per CDR3 protein. Altogether some 750,000 distinct CDR3 sequences are present, about 20% being singletons, with the ten largest covering less than 25%. Material: blood. The receptors were gathered from a man between 70 and 80 years old in good health.

This clonotype was observed at least ten times. This chain joins TRBV9 and TRBJ2-5, with TRBD1 identical over 7 bases. Germline CDR1 reads SGDLS; CDR2 reads YYNGEE. V lost 4 bases and J lost 6; bases outside the gene matches: 9. This CDR3 is 14 amino acids long. In DNA form, the CDR3 reads TGTGCCAGCAGCACAGAGACAGGGTTGAAGACCCAGTACTTC. Its protein is CASSTETGLKTQYF.

This clonotype has only a few counts. The J gene is TRBJ1-1, the V gene TRBV29-1; no reliable D call. V was cut by 4 bases and J by 3 bases, with 18 bases left in between. Germline values: CDR1 SQVTM, CDR2 ANQGSEA. The CDR3 has 15 amino acids. CDR3 sequence reads: CSVVVAGRNYTEAFF. CDR3 nucleotide sequence: TGCAGCGTTGTTGTAGCGGGGAGAAATTACACTGAAGCTTTCTTT.

This chain joins TRBV6-2 or TRBV6-3 and TRBJ2-7; no clear D gene. Judging by the DNA end, TRBJ2-5 fits better; the J call may be wrong. This CDR3 contains 14 residues. Germline values: CDR1 MNHEY, CDR2 SVGEGT. This chain's CDR3 is CASSYSSVRETQYF. In DNA form, the CDR3 reads TGTGCCAGCAGTTACTCCAGCGTCAGAGAGACCCAGTACTTC.

For this clonotype: The CDR3 does not end in the conserved phenylalanine or tryptophan, so this is likely a read error. This chain links TRBV12-3 or TRBV12-4 with TRBJ2-5; a possible D gene is TRBD2 (5 bases). The length of the CDR3 is 13 residues. CDR3 sequence (DNA): TGCGCCAGCAGTTTGGAAGGAGGAGGGACCCAGTACCTC. It translates to CASSLEGGGTQYL.

DNA for the CDR3: TGCAGCGCCGGACTAGCGGGAGGGCCCGGGGAGCTGTTTTTT. It encodes CSAGLAGGPGELFF. This rearrangement joins TRBV29-1 to TRBJ2-2; TRBD2 aligns across 15 bases. There are 14 residues in the CDR3. The germline gives CDR1 SQVTM, CDR2 ANQGSEA. V dropped 7 bases and J dropped 6; count of bases not matched to a gene: 3.

The CDR3 region is CASSQDLRIQETQYF. Written as DNA, the CDR3 is TGCGCCAGCAGCCAAGATCTCCGGATCCAAGAGACCCAGTACTTC. The V call is TRBV4-3, the J call TRBJ2-5, with D hard to call. V gave up 0 bases and J gave up 1 base, with 9 bases separating them. This CDR3 region has 15 residues. CDR1 is LGHNA, CDR2 YSLEER, per germline.

This clonotype was detected only a few times. The chain employs TRBV7-2 and TRBJ2-1; the match to TRBD2 covers 10 bases. The trim removed 5 bases at V and 7 bases at J, leaving 11 bases unmatched. The CDR3 has 16 residues. Germline CDR1 is SGHTA and CDR2 is FQGNSA. The CDR3 protein is CASSRDTSGVTNEQFF. The CDR3 DNA is TGTGCCAGCAGCAGAGATACTAGCGGGGTAACAAATGAGCAGTTCTTC.

This clonotype has a count of ten or more. The V gene is TRBV12-3 or TRBV12-4, the J gene TRBJ2-1; tentatively, D is TRBD1 (6 bases). This CDR3 comprises 15 residues. V lost 6 bases, J lost 6 bases, and 18 bases lay in between. CDR3 DNA: TGTGCCAGCAGGCCTACGGGGTGGGGGCTCAATGAGCAGTTCTTC. This translates into CASRPTGWGLNEQFF.

This clonotype was recorded many times. V usage is TRBV24-1 and J usage is TRBJ2-1, with a tentative D call TRBD2 (7 bases). With 7 bases removed from V and 4 bases from J, the gap between germline ends came to 19 bases. The germline gives CDR1 KGHDR, CDR2 SFDVKD. CDR3 length: 16 residues. The CDR3 nucleotides are TGTGCCACCAGCCGCCTTTCGGGGGGCTTGTACAATGAGCAGTTCTTC. Its protein product is CATSRLSGGLYNEQFF.

This clonotype showed up just a few times. This CDR3 reads CATSRDLQNIQYF. The CDR3 DNA sequence: TGTGCCACCAGCAGAGATCTACAAAACATTCAGTACTTC. This chain connects TRBV15 to TRBJ2-4; D call uncertain. CDR1 LNHNV and CDR2 YYDKDF come from the germline V gene (reference sequence). Trimming took 0 bases from V and 5 from J, leaving 5 bases between them. This CDR3 has 13 amino acids.

V is TRBV4-1 and J is TRBJ2-7; 10 nucleotides agree with TRBD1. Trimming took 0 bases from V and 7 from J; bases not matched to a gene: 6. Germline CDR1 reads MGHRA; CDR2 reads YSYEKL. The CDR3 sequence is 15 residues long. As DNA, the CDR3 is TGCGCCAGCAGCCAAGATTGGACAGGGGGGCGGGAGCAGTACGTC. Amino acid sequence: CASSQDWTGGREQYV.

This clonotype turned up a few times. The chain links TRBV20-1 to TRBJ1-4, with 7 bases aligning to TRBD1. Germline-derived CDR1 and CDR2 are DFQATT and SNEGSKA (reference sequence). This CDR3 contains 14 residues. J gave up 4 bases and V 5 bases, and 7 bases lay outside the gene matches. The CDR3 nucleotides read TGCAGTGCTCGAAGGACAGGAGTTAATGAAAAACTGTTTTTT. As protein: CSARRTGVNEKLFF.

This chain connects TRBV6-5 to TRBJ2-2; possibly TRBD1 for D (5 bases). The CDR3 length is 16 residues. Germline CDR1 MNHEY, CDR2 SVGAGI. Trimming left V 2 bases short and J 2 bases short, with 12 bases between. For the CDR3, the DNA is TGTGCCAGCAGTTACGTGGGCAGGGCAAACACCGGGGAGCTGTTTTTT. Protein sequence: CASSYVGRANTGELFF.

This clonotype was observed a few times. The chain uses TRBV7-2 and TRBJ2-3, with D hard to call. The CDR3 is made up of 14 amino acids. CDR1 SGHTA and CDR2 FQGNSA come from the germline V gene. The ends were cut back, 4 bases at V and 5 bases at J, with 13 bases in the middle. Written as DNA, the CDR3 is TGTGCCAGCAGCTCCCCGTCGGTGGGAGATACGCAGTATTTT. It yields the protein CASSSPSVGDTQYF.

This clonotype showed up just a few times. V and J are TRBV6-5 and TRBJ2-2; 9 positions agree with TRBD2. V lost 4 bases to trimming and J lost 6 bases; unmatched junction nucleotides: 15. Per the germline V gene, CDR1 is MNHEY and CDR2 is SVGAGI. This CDR3 is 18 amino acids long. As DNA, the CDR3 is TGTGCCAGCAGTTTAGGGGTAGCGGGGGCTACATCCTCCGGGGAGCTGTTTTTT. This sequence encodes CASSLGVAGATSSGELFF.

The rearrangement links TRBV14 to TRBJ2-2, with a weak D call TRBD2 (6 bases). The ends were cut back, 0 bases at V and 7 bases at J, with 9 bases in the middle. Germline CDR1 is SGHDN and CDR2 is FVKESK. The CDR3 consists of 14 residues. The CDR3 DNA follows: TGTGCCAGCAGCCAAGATGCGGGAATCGGGGAGCTGTTTTTT. It specifies CASSQDAGIGELFF.

This clonotype was recorded at least ten times. Sequence at one end of the junction differs from germline and may be a read error. The chain is built from TRBV5-1 and TRBJ2-3; 9 bases are shared with TRBD2. CDR3 length equals 14 residues. CDR1 and CDR2 from the germline V gene are SGHRS and YFSETQ. In DNA form, the CDR3 reads TGTGCCAGCAGCTTAGCGGGGGACACAGATACGCAGTATTTT. This gives the protein CASSLAGDTDTQYF.

The chain combines TRBV7-2 with TRBJ1-1; tentative D call: TRBD1 (6 bases). The CDR3 has 15 amino acids. Germline values: CDR1 SGHTA, CDR2 FQGNSA. The V gene lost 5 bases and the J gene lost 4 bases, with 17 bases spanning the gap. In DNA, the CDR3 is TGTGCCAGCAGCGTGGGGGCGGGTTTGGGCACTGAAGCTTTCTTT. Translating gives CASSVGAGLGTEAFF.

V gene TRBV6-4 combines with J gene TRBJ2-1; 7 nucleotides line up with TRBD1. V lost 6 bases, J lost 2 bases, and 4 bases stayed unmatched. CDR3 length equals 14 residues. CDR1 is MRHNA, CDR2 SNTAGT, per germline. The CDR3 is CASSDRDPYNEQFF. The CDR3 nucleotides are TGTGCCAGCAGCGACAGGGACCCCTACAATGAGCAGTTCTTC.

This rearrangement joins TRBV7-2 to TRBJ2-3; weak D call: TRBD2 (5 bases). Germline V gene data show CDR1 as SGHTA and CDR2 as FQGNSA. The germline V and J ends were trimmed by 6 bases and 7 bases, with 20 bases remaining between them. The CDR3 runs 15 residues. CDR3 coding DNA: TGTGCCAGCAGTCCTACCCCGTTAACGGGAAATACGCAGTATTTT. Its protein is CASSPTPLTGNTQYF.

This clonotype was detected many times. The V and J genes are TRBV18 and TRBJ1-4; D is uncertain. CDR3 length: 11 amino acids. Germline lookup yields CDR1 KGHSH and CDR2 LQKENI. Trimming pared 5 bases from V and 2 bases from J, leaving 0 bases between. The CDR3 coding sequence is TGTGCCAGCTCAACTAATGAAAAACTGTTTTTT. This sequence encodes CASSTNEKLFF.

J is TRBJ1-1 and V is TRBV12-3 or TRBV12-4, with D unresolved. This CDR3 comprises 15 residues. The V and J ends lost 1 base and 0 bases respectively, with 9 bases between them. The CDR3 sequence is CASSLGPGMNTEAFF. In DNA form, the CDR3 reads TGTGCCAGCAGTTTAGGGCCGGGGATGAACACTGAAGCTTTCTTT.

V and J are TRBV5-1 and TRBJ1-2; 9 positions agree with TRBD1. The trim removed 4 bases at V and 5 bases at J, leaving 9 bases unmatched. The CDR3 has 15 residues. CDR1 is SGHRS and CDR2 is YFSETQ in the germline V gene. CDR3 loop: CASSLPGTGSYGYTF. Written as DNA, the CDR3 is TGCGCCAGCAGCCTCCCCGGGACAGGGAGTTATGGCTACACCTTC.

This clonotype has just a few counts. The rearrangement uses TRBV5-6 and TRBJ1-2; no firm D call. The V gene's germline CDR1 is SGHDT and CDR2 YYEEEE. Trimming shortened V by 0 bases and J by 6 bases, and 15 bases separated the two germline ends. CDR3 size: 15 residues. For the CDR3, the DNA is TGTGCCAGCAGCTTGGAGGGCTCCTCGTGGGATGGCTACACCTTC. Translated, it gives CASSLEGSSWDGYTF.

This clonotype appeared many times. This chain connects TRBV9 to TRBJ2-3; D might be TRBD2 (5 bases). Trimming removed 9 bases from V and 6 bases from J, with 23 bases in between. In germline, CDR1 is SGDLS, CDR2 YYNGEE. The CDR3 is 15 residues long. The CDR3: CATSRTAAVLDTQYF. CDR3 sequence (DNA): TGTGCCACCTCCCGGACTGCCGCGGTTTTGGATACGCAGTATTTT.

This chain links TRBV12-3 or TRBV12-4 with TRBJ1-2; D ambiguous. This CDR3 has 11 residues. V dropped 11 bases and J dropped 5 bases, with 12 bases sitting between them. The CDR3 here is CAFQSEYGYTF. The CDR3 DNA sequence: TGTGCCTTCCAAAGCGAGTATGGCTACACCTTC.

The rearrangement uses TRBV13 and TRBJ1-4, with D perhaps TRBD1 (6 bases). In germline, CDR1 is PRHDT, CDR2 FYEKMQ (reference sequence). Trimming stripped 3 bases from V and 4 bases from J, with 12 bases between. CDR3 length equals 15 residues. CDR3 amino acids: CASSFGQTFNEKLFF. DNA of the CDR3: TGTGCCAGCAGCTTCGGACAGACTTTTAATGAAAAACTGTTTTTT. Complete variable domain (other parts from reference TRBV13 and TRBJ1-4): AAGVIQSPRHLIKEKRETATLKCYPIPRHDTVYWYQQGPGQDPQFLISFYEKMQSDKGSIPDRFSAQQFSDYHSELNMSSLELGDSALYFCASSFGQTFNEKLFFGSGTQLSVL.